This T cell receptor beta chain is from a study of human CD8 memory T cell subsets. The V gene's germline CDR1 is SGHAT and CDR2 FQNNGV. There are 14 residues in the CDR3. Libraries targeted TCR beta using 5' RACE with UMIs. TCRdb reanalyzed the 5' RACE reads and collapses them to one entry per CDR3 protein, without DNA. This sample's clone table lists 10,000 to 12,000 distinct CDR3 sequences. The source is a human donor in good health. The source material was CD8+ T cells from PBMCs. This sequence joins TRBV11-2 and TRBJ2-7; lacking DNA, the TRBD2 call made by TCRdb goes unchecked. The CDR3 loop reads CASSFSGGRYEQYF.